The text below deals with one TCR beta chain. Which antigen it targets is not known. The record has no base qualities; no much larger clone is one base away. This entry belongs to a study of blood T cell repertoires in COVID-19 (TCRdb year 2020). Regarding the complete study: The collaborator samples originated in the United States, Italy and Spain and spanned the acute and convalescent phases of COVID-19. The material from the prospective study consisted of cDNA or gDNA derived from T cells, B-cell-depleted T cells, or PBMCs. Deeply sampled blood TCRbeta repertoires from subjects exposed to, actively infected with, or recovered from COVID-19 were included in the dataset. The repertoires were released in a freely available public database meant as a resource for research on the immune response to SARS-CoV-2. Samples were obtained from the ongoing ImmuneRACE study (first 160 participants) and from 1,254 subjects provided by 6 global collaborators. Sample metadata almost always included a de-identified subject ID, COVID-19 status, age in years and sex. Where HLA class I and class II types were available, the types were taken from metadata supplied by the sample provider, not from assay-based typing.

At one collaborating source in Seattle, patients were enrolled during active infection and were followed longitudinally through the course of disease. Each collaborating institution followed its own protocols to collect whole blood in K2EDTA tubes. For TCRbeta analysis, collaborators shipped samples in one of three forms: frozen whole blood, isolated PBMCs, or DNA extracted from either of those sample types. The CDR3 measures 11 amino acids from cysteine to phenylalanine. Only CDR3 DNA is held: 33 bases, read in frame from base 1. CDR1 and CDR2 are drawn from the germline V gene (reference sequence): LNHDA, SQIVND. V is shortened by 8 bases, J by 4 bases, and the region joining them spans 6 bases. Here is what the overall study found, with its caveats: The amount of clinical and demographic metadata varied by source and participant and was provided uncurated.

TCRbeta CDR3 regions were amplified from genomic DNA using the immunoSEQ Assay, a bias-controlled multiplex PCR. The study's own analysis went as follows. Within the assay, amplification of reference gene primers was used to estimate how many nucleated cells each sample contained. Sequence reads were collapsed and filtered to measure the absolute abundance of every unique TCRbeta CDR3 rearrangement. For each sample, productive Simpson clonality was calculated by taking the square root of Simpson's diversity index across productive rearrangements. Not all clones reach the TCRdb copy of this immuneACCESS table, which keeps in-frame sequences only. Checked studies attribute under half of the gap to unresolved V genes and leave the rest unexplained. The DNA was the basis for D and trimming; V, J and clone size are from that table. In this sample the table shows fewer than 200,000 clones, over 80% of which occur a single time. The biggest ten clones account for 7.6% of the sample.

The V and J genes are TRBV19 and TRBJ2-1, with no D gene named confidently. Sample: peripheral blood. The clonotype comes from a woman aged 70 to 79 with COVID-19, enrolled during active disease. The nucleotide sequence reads TGTGCCAGTCGGAGATACAATGAGCAGTTCTTC. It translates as CASRRYNEQFF.